Sequencing of this T cell receptor beta chain was carried out in a study of glioma-infiltrating T cells. This clonotype was seen repeatedly, ten times or more. The antigen is unknown. The iRepertoire nested amplicon-rescue multiplex PCR amplified TCR alpha and beta CDR3s from RNA. Tissue mRNA or PBMC total RNA, about 85-400 ng, went into one-step reverse transcription and amplification. Using its own MiXCR run on the multiplex PCR reads, TCRdb lists one record per CDR3 protein. The sample shows tens of thousands of distinct CDR3 sequences, 23% of them seen only once. Study observations and caveats: Above-expected tissue-blood divergence occurred in all gliomas, most in low-grade ones.

The CDR3 spans 15 residues. Losses at the gene ends were 6 bases for V and 2 bases for J; bases not matched to a gene: 8. CDR1 is MNHEY and CDR2 is SVGEGT in the germline V gene. The sequenced sample was glioma tissue, nonneoplastic brain tissue, or PBMCs (not recorded which). This receptor was obtained from a human donor with low-grade glioma or glioblastoma, undergoing nonglioma brain surgery, or in good health (not recorded which). The rearrangement uses TRBV6-2 or TRBV6-3 and TRBJ2-5, with 8 bases that match TRBD1. The CDR3 reads CASSRPGTGQETQYF. Here the CDR3 DNA reads TGTGCCAGCAGCAGACCCGGGACAGGACAAGAGACCCAGTACTTC.